This T cell receptor beta chain comes out of a study of cytomegalovirus exposure and HLA in healthy donors. Across the whole study: A data release that came early held 80 million to 95 million unique TCRs from HLA-typed donors.

V was trimmed by 0 bases and J by 4 bases, leaving 7 bases between them. This CDR3 has 14 residues. Germline V lookup: CDR1 MGHRA, CDR2 YSYEKL. PCR amplification relied on 60 Vbeta primers (plus 13 Jbeta primers). Measured with immunoSEQ multiplex PCR; TCRdb has only the in-frame clones, and not every one. The sample has some 190,000 clones, approximately 80% seen once. Each donor's status was that of a healthy bone marrow donor. The study, taken as a whole, reports: Common viral pathogens were later found to be apparently linked to several of the most significant clusters. In a later analysis, a missense DCLRE1C variant was linked to TCR beta V- and J-gene trimming.

In regard to this clone: The antigen is unknown.

This chain uses TRBV4-1 with TRBJ2-1, with D possibly being TRBD2 (6 bases). The receptor's source is a girl aged 5-17 years in good health and CMV-seropositive. The sequenced material came from PBMCs. DNA for the CDR3: TGCGCCAGCAGCCAAGAGGGAGGATACAATGAGCAGTTCTTC. Its protein product is CASSQEGGYNEQFF.